The 9 T cell receptor beta chains listed next were all sequenced from one sample in a study of cytomegalovirus exposure and HLA in healthy donors. Use of 60 Vbeta and 13 Jbeta primers characterized the PCR. Here immunoSEQ multiplex PCR was the method, and the copy in TCRdb shows in-frame clones only, minus some. The sample yields 95,000 to 150,000 clones, 75% to 85% seen once. Input material: PBMCs. All receptors derive from a young man in good health and CMV-seropositive.

The CDR3 nucleotides read TGTGCCAGCAGCATTCGACAAAACTCTGGGGCCAACGTCCTGACTTTC. It encodes CASSIRQNSGANVLTF. The chain employs TRBV9 and TRBJ2-6; D not resolved. Germline CDR1 is SGDLS and CDR2 is YYNGEE. Trimming took off 4 bases at V and 0 bases at J, with 11 bases between the two ends. The CDR3 is 16 residues long.

As to this clone: The sample contains more than one DNA sequence encoding this CDR3. The V and J genes are TRBV9 and TRBJ2-1; D unclear. The V gene lost 0 bases and the J gene lost 3 bases, with 4 bases spanning the gap. This CDR3 is built from 13 residues. In germline, CDR1 is SGDLS, CDR2 YYNGEE. CDR3: CASSVGSYNEQFF. DNA of the CDR3: TGTGCCAGCAGCGTAGGGAGCTACAATGAGCAGTTCTTC.

The V gene is TRBV19, the J gene TRBJ2-2; D might be TRBD2 (5 bases). The CDR3 is 16 amino acids. Trimming stripped 7 bases from V and 4 bases from J, with 19 bases between. The germline V gene encodes CDR1 LNHDA and CDR2 SQIVND (reference sequence). The CDR3 sequence: CASTDNFGVGTGELFF. CDR3 in DNA: TGTGCCAGTACCGATAATTTCGGGGTGGGCACCGGGGAGCTGTTTTTT.

The rearrangement uses TRBV7-9 and TRBJ2-7; D is possibly TRBD1 (6 bases). In germline, CDR1 is SEHNR, CDR2 FQNEAQ (reference sequence). V lost 0 bases to trimming and J lost 5 bases, with 8 bases between them. The CDR3 length is 13 residues. CDR3 sequence reads: CASSLAGGNEQYF. For the CDR3, the DNA is TGTGCCAGCAGCTTAGCAGGGGGTAACGAGCAGTACTTC.

The J gene is TRBJ2-1, the V gene TRBV28; 7 nucleotides align to TRBD1. Germline V gives CDR1 MDHEN, CDR2 SYDVKM. The CDR3 is made up of 16 amino acids. V shed 6 bases and J 4 bases; nucleotides not matched to a gene: 12. CDR3 region: CASRPGPGTAYNEQFF. As DNA, the CDR3 is TGTGCCAGCAGACCCGGTCCCGGGACAGCTTACAATGAGCAGTTCTTC.

This CDR3 reads CASSPRAGESSGNTIYF. The CDR3 DNA sequence: TGTGCCAGCTCACCACGGGCAGGGGAGAGCTCTGGAAACACCATATATTTT. The chain links TRBV18 to TRBJ1-3, with a tentative D call TRBD1 (6 bases). Germline V gene lookup returns CDR1 KGHSH and CDR2 LQKENI. The CDR3 loop spans 17 amino acids. V was cut by 1 base and J by 0 bases, with 13 bases left in between.

Here the CDR3 DNA reads TGTGCCAGCAGCCGGGGACAGGGGGCTGATGGAAACACCATATATTTT. Its translation: CASSRGQGADGNTIYF. The V call is TRBV16, the J call TRBJ1-3; TRBD1 aligns across 12 bases. This CDR3 spans 16 amino acids. CDR1 is KGHSY, CDR2 FQNENV, per germline. Trimming took 4 bases from V and 3 from J; bases not matched to a gene: 4. Using reference TRBV16 and TRBJ1-3 for the parts outside the CDR3, the full variable domain is GEEVAQTPKHLVRGEGQKAKLYCAPIKGHSYVFWYQQVLKNEFKFLISFQNENVFDETGMPKERFSAKCLPNSPCSLEIQATKLEDSAVYFCASSRGQGADGNTIYFGEGSWLTVV.

This clone was observed once. The rearrangement joins TRBV11-2 to TRBJ2-5, with D possibly TRBD2 on 5 matching bases. V was pared by 1 base and J by 0 bases, with 9 bases between. This CDR3 contains 15 residues. In germline, CDR1 is SGHAT, CDR2 FQNNGV. CDR3 coding DNA: TGTGCCAGCAGCTTAGGCAGAGGGTACCAAGAGACCCAGTACTTC. Translated, it gives CASSLGRGYQETQYF.

The J gene is TRBJ1-2, the V gene TRBV23-1; D might be TRBD1 (6 bases). TRBV23-1 is treated as an ORF (open reading frame) with a function not yet certain. The CDR3 is made up of 14 amino acids. With 3 bases removed from V and 6 bases from J, the gap between germline ends came to 14 bases. The CDR3 loop is CASSHPRGLHGYTF. The CDR3 nucleotides read TGCGCCAGCAGTCACCCCAGGGGCCTGCATGGCTACACCTTC.